This TCR beta chain was documented in a study of blood T cells in healthy people across ages. Of note for this clonotype: Its matching antigen is unknown.

Per the germline V gene, CDR1 is MDHEN and CDR2 is SYDVKM. The CDR3 spans 13 residues. V shed 6 bases and J shed 5 bases, with 13 bases lying between them. Each donor had roughly 10 milliliters of peripheral blood drawn. Sample-barcoded 5' priming and a J-beta primer mix drove a second PCR of roughly 6 to 12 cycles. Each cDNA molecule carried a tag from a template-switch adaptor that contained 12 random nucleotides. Each CDR3 protein is one row after TCRdb ran MiXCR on the 5' RACE reads. Among over 1,500,000 distinct CDR3 sequences, around 48% were seen once, and the ten largest hold roughly 2.1%. Study-level findings and limits: Unsorted PBMCs blocked a conclusive comparison of naive and antigen-experienced cells. Roughly linear age-related decline in beta diversity appeared, significant by age around 42.

The TCR originated in a woman aged 40 to 50 in good health. The sample taken for sequencing was blood. The chain employs TRBV28 and TRBJ2-5; the D is unclear. The CDR3 region is CASRDRDEETQYF. Here the CDR3 DNA reads TGTGCCAGCAGAGATAGGGATGAGGAGACCCAGTACTTC.